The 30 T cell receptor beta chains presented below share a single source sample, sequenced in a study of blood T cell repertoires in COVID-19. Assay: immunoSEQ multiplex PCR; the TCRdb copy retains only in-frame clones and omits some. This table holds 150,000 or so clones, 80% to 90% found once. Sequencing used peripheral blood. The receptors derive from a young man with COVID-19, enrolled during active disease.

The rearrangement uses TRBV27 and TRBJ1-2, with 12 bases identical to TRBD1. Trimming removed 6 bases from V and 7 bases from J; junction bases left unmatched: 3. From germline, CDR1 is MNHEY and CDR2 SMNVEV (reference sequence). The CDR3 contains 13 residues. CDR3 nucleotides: TGTGCCAGCAGGCCGGGACAGGGGGCTGGCTACACCTTC. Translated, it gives CASRPGQGAGYTF.

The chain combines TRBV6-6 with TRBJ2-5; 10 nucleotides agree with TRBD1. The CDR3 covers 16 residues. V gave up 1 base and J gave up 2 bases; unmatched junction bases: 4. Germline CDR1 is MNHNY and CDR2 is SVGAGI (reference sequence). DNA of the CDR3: TGTGCCAGCAGTTACTACGGACAGGGGGGACAAGAGACCCAGTACTTC. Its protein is CASSYYGQGGQETQYF.

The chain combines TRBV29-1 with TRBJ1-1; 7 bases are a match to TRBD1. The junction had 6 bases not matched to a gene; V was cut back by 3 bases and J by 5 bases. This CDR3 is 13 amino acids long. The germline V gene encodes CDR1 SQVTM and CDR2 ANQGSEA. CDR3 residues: CSVEQGVRTEAFF. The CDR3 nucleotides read TGCAGCGTTGAGCAGGGGGTTCGAACTGAAGCTTTCTTT.

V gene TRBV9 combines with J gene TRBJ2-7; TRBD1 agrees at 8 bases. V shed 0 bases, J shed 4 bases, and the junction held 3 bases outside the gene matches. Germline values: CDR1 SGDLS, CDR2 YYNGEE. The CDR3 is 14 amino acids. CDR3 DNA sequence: TGTGCCAGCAGCGTAGCAGGGGGCGGGTACGAGCAGTACTTC. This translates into CASSVAGGGYEQYF.

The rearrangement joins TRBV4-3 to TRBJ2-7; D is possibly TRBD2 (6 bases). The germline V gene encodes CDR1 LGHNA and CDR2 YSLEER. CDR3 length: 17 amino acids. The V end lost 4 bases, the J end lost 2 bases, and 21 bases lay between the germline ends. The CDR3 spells CASSLWWVGDSAYEQYF. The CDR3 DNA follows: TGCGCCAGCAGCCTCTGGTGGGTTGGGGACTCCGCCTACGAGCAGTACTTC.

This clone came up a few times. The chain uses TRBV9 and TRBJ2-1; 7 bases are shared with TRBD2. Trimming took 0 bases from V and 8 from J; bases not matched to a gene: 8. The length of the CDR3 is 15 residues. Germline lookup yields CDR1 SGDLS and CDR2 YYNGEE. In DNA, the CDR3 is TGTGCCAGCAGCGTAGGTGGGAGGGCCATTGATGAGCAGTTCTTC. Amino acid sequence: CASSVGGRAIDEQFF.

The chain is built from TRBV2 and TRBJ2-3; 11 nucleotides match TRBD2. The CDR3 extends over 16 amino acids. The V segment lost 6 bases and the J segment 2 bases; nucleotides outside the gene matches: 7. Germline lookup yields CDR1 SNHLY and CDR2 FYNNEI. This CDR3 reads CASRVIAGGTTDTQYF. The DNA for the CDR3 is TGTGCCAGCAGAGTTATAGCGGGAGGGACCACAGATACGCAGTATTTT.

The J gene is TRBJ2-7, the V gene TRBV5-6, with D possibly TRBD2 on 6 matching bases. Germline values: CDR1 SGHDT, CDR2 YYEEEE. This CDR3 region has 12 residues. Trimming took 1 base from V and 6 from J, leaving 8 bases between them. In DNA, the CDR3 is TGTGCCAGCAGCTTGTCGGGGGTCGAGCAGTACTTC. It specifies CASSLSGVEQYF.

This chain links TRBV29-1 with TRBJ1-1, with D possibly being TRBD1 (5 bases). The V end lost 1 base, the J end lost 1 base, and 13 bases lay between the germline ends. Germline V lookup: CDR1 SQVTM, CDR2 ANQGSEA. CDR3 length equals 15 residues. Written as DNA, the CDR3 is TGCAGCGTTGAAGCCCAGGGTTTGACGAACACTGAAGCTTTCTTT. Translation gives CSVEAQGLTNTEAFF. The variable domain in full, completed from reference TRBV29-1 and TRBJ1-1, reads SAVISQKPSRDICQRGTSLTIQCQVDSQVTMMFWYRQQPGQSLTLIATANQGSEATYESGFVIDKFPISRPNLTFSTLTVSNMSPEDSSIYLCSVEAQGLTNTEAFFGQGTRLTVV.

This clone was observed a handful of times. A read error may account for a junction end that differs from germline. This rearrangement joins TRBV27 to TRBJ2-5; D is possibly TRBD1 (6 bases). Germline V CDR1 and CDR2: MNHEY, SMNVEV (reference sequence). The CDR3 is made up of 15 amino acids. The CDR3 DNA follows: TGTGCCAGCAGACAGGGAGAGGTGCACCAGGAGACCCAGTACTTC. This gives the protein CASRQGEVHQETQYF.

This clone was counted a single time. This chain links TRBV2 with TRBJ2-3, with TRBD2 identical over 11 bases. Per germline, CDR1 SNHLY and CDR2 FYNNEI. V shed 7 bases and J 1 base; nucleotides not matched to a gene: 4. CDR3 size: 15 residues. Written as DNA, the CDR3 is TGTGCCAGCATTGTGGGACTAGCGGGCACAGATACGCAGTATTTT. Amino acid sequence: CASIVGLAGTDTQYF.

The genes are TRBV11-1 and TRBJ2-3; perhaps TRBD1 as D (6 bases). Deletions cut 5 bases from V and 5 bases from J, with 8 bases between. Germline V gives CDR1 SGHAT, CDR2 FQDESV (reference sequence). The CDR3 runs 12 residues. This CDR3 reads CASSPRGDTQYF. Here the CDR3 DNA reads TGTGCCAGCAGCCCCAGGGGAGATACGCAGTATTTT. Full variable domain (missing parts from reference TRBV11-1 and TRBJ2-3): EAEVAQSPRYKITEKSQAVAFWCDPISGHATLYWYRQILGQGPELLVQFQDESVVDDSQLPKDRFSAERLKGVDSTLKIQPAELGDSAMYLCASSPRGDTQYFGPGTRLTVL.

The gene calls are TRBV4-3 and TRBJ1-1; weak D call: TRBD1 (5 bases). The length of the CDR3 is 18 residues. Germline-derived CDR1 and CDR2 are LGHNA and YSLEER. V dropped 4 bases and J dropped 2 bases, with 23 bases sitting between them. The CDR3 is CASSPRGLTRDRNTEAFF. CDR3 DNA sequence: TGCGCCAGCAGCCCCCGCGGTCTGACCCGCGACAGAAACACTGAAGCTTTCTTT.

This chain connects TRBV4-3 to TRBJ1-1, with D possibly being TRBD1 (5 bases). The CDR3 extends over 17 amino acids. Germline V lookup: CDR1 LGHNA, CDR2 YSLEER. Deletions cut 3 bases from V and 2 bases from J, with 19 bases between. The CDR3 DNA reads TGCGCCAGCAGCCATCAATGGCAGGCCGGGGGAAACACTGAAGCTTTCTTT. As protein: CASSHQWQAGGNTEAFF.

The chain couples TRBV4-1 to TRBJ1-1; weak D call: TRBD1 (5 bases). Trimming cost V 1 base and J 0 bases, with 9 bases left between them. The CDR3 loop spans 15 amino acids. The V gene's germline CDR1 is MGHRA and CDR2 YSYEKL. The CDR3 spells CASSQVQGLNTEAFF. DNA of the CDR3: TGCGCCAGCAGCCAAGTTCAGGGCTTGAACACTGAAGCTTTCTTT.

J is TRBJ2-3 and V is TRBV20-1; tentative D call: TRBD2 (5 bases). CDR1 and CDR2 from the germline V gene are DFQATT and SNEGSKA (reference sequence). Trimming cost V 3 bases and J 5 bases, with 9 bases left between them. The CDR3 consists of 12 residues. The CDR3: CSASLGRDTQYF. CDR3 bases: TGCAGTGCTAGTTTAGGGAGAGATACGCAGTATTTT.

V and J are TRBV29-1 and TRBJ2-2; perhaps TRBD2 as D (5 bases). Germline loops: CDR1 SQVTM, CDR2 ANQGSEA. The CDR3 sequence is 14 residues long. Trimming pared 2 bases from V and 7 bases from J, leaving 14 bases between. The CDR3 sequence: CSVENGRRVGELFF. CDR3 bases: TGCAGCGTTGAAAACGGGCGGCGGGTCGGGGAGCTGTTTTTT.

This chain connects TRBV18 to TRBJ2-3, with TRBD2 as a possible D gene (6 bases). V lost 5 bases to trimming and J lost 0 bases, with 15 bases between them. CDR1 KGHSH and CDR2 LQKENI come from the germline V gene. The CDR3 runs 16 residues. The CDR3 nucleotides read TGTGCCAGCTCATCACGACTAGTACCGAGCACAGATACGCAGTATTTT. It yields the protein CASSSRLVPSTDTQYF.

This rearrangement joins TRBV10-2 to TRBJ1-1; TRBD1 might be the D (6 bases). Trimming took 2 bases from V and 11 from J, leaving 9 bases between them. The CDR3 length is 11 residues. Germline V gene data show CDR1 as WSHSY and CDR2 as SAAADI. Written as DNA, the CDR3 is TGCGCCAGCAGTGAGCATCAGGGGGCTTTCTTT. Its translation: CASSEHQGAFF.

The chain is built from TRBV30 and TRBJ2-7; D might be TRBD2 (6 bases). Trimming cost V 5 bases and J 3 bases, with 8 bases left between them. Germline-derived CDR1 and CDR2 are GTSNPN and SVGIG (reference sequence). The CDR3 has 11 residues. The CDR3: CAWATSYEQYF. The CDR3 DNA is TGTGCCTGGGCGACTAGCTACGAGCAGTACTTC. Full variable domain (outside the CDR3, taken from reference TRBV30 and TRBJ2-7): SQTIHQWPATLVQPVGSPLSLECTVEGTSNPNLYWYRQAAGRGLQLLFYSVGIGQISSEVPQNLSASRPQDRQFILSSKKLLLSDSGFYLCAWATSYEQYFGPGTRLTVT.

CDR3 nucleotides: TGTGCCAGCAGCTTAAACAGGGAGAACACTGAAGCTTTCTTT. Amino acid sequence: CASSLNRENTEAFF. The chain couples TRBV11-3 to TRBJ1-1; perhaps TRBD1 as D (6 bases). V lost 2 bases and J lost 1, with 8 bases in between. The germline gives CDR1 SGHNT, CDR2 YENEEA. CDR3 length: 14 amino acids.

CDR3 coding DNA: TGCGCCAGCAGCCAAGAAAGGGGTAGTGACGAGCAGTACTTC. It specifies CASSQERGSDEQYF. The chain is built from TRBV4-1 and TRBJ2-7; tentative D call: TRBD1 (5 bases). The length of the CDR3 is 14 residues. Between the trimmed V and J ends, which lost 0 bases and 5 bases, there was a span of 11 bases. Looked up from germline, CDR1 is MGHRA and CDR2 is YSYEKL.

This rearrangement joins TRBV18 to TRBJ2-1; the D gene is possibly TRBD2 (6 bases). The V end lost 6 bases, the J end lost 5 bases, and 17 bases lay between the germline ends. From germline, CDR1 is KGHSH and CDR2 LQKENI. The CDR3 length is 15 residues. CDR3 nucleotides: TGTGCCAGCTCGCCCGGGACTTTTCGTGACAATGAGCAGTTCTTC. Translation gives CASSPGTFRDNEQFF.

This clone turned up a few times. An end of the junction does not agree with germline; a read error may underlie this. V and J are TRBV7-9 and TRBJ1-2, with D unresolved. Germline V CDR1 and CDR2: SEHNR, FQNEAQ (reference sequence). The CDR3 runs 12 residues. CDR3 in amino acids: CASSPGRGFPFF. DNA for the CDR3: TGTGCCAGCAGCCCCGGGAGAGGCTTCCCTTTCTTC.

The chain's CDR3 is CATSRDPHRQAAYEQYF. Written as DNA, the CDR3 is TGTGCCACCAGCAGAGACCCCCATAGACAGGCCGCGTACGAGCAGTACTTC. The V and J genes are TRBV15 and TRBJ2-7, with D possibly TRBD1 on 6 matching bases. The germline V gene has CDR1 LNHNV and CDR2 YYDKDF (reference sequence). V lost 0 bases and J 4 bases, leaving 19 bases between the germline ends. The CDR3 length is 17 residues.

DNA of the CDR3: TGTGCCAGCAGCCGTCGGACATACACCACAGATACGCAGTATTTT. This translates into CASSRRTYTTDTQYF. The chain is built from TRBV7-2 and TRBJ2-3; TRBD1 is a possible D gene (5 bases). The CDR3 covers 15 residues. V was clipped by 5 bases and J by 2 bases, with 14 bases between them. The germline V gene encodes CDR1 SGHTA and CDR2 FQGNSA.

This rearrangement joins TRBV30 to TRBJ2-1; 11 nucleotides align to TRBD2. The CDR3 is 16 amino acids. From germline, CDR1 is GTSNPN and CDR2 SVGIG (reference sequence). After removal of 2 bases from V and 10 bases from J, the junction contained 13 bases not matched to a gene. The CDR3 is CAWSPGLAGGVMEQFF. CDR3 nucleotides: TGTGCCTGGAGTCCAGGACTAGCGGGTGGCGTTATGGAGCAGTTCTTC.

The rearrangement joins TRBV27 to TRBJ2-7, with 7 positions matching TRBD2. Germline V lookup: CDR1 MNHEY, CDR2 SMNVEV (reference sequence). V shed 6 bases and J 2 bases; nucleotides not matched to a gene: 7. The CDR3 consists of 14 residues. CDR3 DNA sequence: TGTGCCAGCAGCCACGAAGGGAGGGCCTACGAGCAGTACTTC. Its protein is CASSHEGRAYEQYF.

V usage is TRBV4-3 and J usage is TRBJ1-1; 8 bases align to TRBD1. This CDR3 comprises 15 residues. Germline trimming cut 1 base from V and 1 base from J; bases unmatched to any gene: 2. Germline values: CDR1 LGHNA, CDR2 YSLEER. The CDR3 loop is CASSQAQGANTEAFF. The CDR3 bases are TGCGCCAGCAGCCAAGCCCAGGGGGCGAACACTGAAGCTTTCTTT.

The CDR3 sequence: CASRARSNEQFF. The CDR3 region has the DNA TGTGCCAGCAGGGCTAGAAGCAATGAGCAGTTCTTC. V and J are TRBV7-9 and TRBJ2-1; D is uncertain. With 6 bases removed from V and 6 bases from J, the gap between germline ends came to 9 bases. Germline assignment: CDR1 SEHNR and CDR2 FQNEAQ (reference sequence). CDR3 length: 12 amino acids.